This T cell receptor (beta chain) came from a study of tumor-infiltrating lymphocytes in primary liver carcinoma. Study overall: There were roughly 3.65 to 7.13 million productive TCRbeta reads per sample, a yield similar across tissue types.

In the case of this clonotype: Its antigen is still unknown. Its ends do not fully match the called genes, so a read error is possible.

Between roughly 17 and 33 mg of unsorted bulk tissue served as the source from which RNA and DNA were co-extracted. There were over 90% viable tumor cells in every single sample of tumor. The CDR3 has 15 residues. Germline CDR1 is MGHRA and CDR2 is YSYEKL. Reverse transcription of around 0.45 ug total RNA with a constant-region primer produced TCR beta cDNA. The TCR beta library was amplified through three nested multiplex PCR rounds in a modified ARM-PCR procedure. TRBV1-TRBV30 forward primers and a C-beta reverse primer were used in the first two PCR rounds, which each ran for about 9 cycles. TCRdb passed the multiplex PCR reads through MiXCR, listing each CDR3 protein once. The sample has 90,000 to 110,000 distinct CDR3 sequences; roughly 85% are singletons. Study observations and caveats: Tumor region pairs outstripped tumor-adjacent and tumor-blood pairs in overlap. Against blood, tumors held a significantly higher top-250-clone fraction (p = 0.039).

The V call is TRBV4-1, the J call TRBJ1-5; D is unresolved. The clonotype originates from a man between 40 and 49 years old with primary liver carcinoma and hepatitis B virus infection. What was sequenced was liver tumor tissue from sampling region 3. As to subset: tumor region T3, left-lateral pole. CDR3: CASSPIERINRPQHF. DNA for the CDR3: TGCGCCAGCAGTCCCATAGAGAGGATCAATCGGCCCCAGCATTTT.